This T cell receptor (beta chain) was documented in a study of blood T cell repertoires in COVID-19. The wider study: In each case, the material was cDNA or gDNA derived from T cells, B-cell-depleted T cells, or PBMCs.

Repertoires were generated with immunoSEQ multiplex PCR, while TCRdb's copy carries only in-frame clones and drops some. The sample consists of about 100,000 clones, around 89% of them appearing once. Germline CDR1 and CDR2: SEHNR and FQNEAQ (reference sequence). The CDR3 runs 15 residues. The trim removed 4 bases at V and 2 bases at J, leaving 7 bases unmatched. Sequenced input: peripheral blood. The receptor comes from a woman of 80 years or more with acute or convalescent COVID-19. The V call is TRBV7-9, the J call TRBJ1-1, with 7 bases identical to TRBD1. CDR3 DNA sequence: TGTGCCAGCAGCTCCCACCGGGACAGCAACACTGAAGCTTTCTTT. Its translation is CASSSHRDSNTEAFF.